This is a list of T cell receptor beta chains from one sample in a study of blood T cell repertoires in COVID-19. Repertoires were generated with immunoSEQ multiplex PCR, while TCRdb's copy carries only in-frame clones and drops some. The sample shows some 260,000 clones, more than 70% of them seen only once. The sequencing sample was made of peripheral blood. The receptors shown here come from a woman aged 40 to 49 who had recovered from COVID-19. The CDR3 runs from the conserved cysteine through the conserved F or W. Clone size appears in some rows only: once, few, many, or a class for an expanded clone.

v_gene: TRBV4-1
len: 13
abundance: NA
CDR3aa: CASSQVVGNEQFF

v_gene: TRBV6-4
len: 13
abundance: NA
CDR3aa: CASRSTGSYEQYF

v_gene: TRBV7-9
len: 16
abundance: NA
CDR3aa: CASSPGDGRWTDTQYF

v_gene: TRBV14
len: 13
abundance: NA
CDR3aa: CASSQVRGGPQHF

v_gene: TRBV6-5
len: 15
abundance: NA
CDR3aa: CASSPGGFGTDTQYF

v_gene: TRBV7-9
len: 15
abundance: NA
CDR3aa: CASSFGSGRMYEQYF

v_gene: TRBV7-2
len: 19
abundance: NA
CDR3aa: CASSPGQGSLLSSGNTIYF

v_gene: TRBV19
len: 14
abundance: NA
CDR3aa: CASSLVTEGEKLFF

v_gene: TRBV7-7
len: 18
abundance: NA
CDR3aa: CASSLEAAGTSGGNEQFF

v_gene: TRBV11-2
len: 17
abundance: NA
CDR3aa: CASSLAGRPSSTDTQYF

v_gene: TRBV4-3
len: 14
abundance: NA
CDR3aa: CASSQGTAENIQYF

v_gene: TRBV11-3
len: 14
abundance: NA
CDR3aa: CASTRGRVGDEQFF

v_gene: TRBV3-1/TRBV3-2
len: 11
abundance: NA
CDR3aa: CASSQGAKQFF

v_gene: TRBV5-4
len: 15
abundance: NA
CDR3aa: CASSPWGGRDQPQHF

v_gene: TRBV6-5
len: 15
abundance: NA
CDR3aa: CASSPYQGGSYGYTF

v_gene: TRBV7-2
len: 15
abundance: NA
CDR3aa: CASSIIGTVSYEQYF

v_gene: TRBV7-2
len: 14
abundance: NA
CDR3aa: CASSPGQINYGYTF

v_gene: TRBV3-1/TRBV3-2
len: 12
abundance: NA
CDR3aa: CASSLRGAGYTF

v_gene: TRBV6-6
len: 11
abundance: NA
CDR3aa: CATRRDTGYTF

v_gene: TRBV9
len: 18
abundance: NA
CDR3aa: CASSVFLAGGGEYNEQFF

v_gene: TRBV19
len: 17
abundance: NA
CDR3aa: CASSIRGQGSSLMGYTF

v_gene: TRBV6-5
len: 12
abundance: NA
CDR3aa: CASSYSGGLQHF

v_gene: TRBV5-4
len: 14
abundance: NA
CDR3aa: CASSPGQGRETQYF

v_gene: TRBV3-1/TRBV3-2
len: 11
abundance: NA
CDR3aa: CASSHARVSAF

v_gene: TRBV15
len: 17
abundance: few
CDR3aa: CATSRDLAREGLRPQHF

v_gene: TRBV19
len: 15
abundance: once
CDR3aa: CASSMGGATNEKLFF

v_gene: TRBV6-5
len: 14
abundance: few
CDR3aa: CASSSGPSPDTQYF

v_gene: TRBV7-9
len: 16
abundance: NA
CDR3aa: CASSAQTGGQNTEAFF

v_gene: TRBV7-9
len: 17
abundance: NA
CDR3aa: CASSLSRRSGRPGELFF

v_gene: TRBV5-6
len: 14
abundance: NA
CDR3aa: CASSLPTGADTQYF

v_gene: TRBV7-9
len: 11
abundance: NA
CDR3aa: CASSLGLEAFF

v_gene: TRBV6-5
len: 14
abundance: NA
CDR3aa: CASSYSRGPYEQYF

v_gene: TRBV12-2
len: 16
abundance: NA
CDR3aa: CASRPFPWGHTDTQYF

v_gene: TRBV5-8
len: 17
abundance: NA
CDR3aa: CASSLAWGRTRNTEAFF

v_gene: TRBV15
len: 13
abundance: NA
CDR3aa: CATRSGGANVLTF

v_gene: TRBV29-1
len: 13
abundance: NA
CDR3aa: CSAVTGWGTEAFF

v_gene: TRBV5-4
len: 12
abundance: NA
CDR3aa: CASEANTGELFF

v_gene: TRBV5-5
len: 15
abundance: NA
CDR3aa: CASSLRTSGTGELFF

v_gene: TRBV7-8
len: 15
abundance: NA
CDR3aa: CASTPRKGGGEKLFF

v_gene: TRBV19
len: 18
abundance: NA
CDR3aa: CASSSVHGTSGFYNEQFF

v_gene: TRBV24-1
len: 13
abundance: NA
CDR3aa: CATSPGVTGELFF

v_gene: TRBV6-6
len: 16
abundance: few
CDR3aa: CASSYVGTGGPGELFF

v_gene: TRBV7-8
len: 12
abundance: few
CDR3aa: CASSPGTSGENF

v_gene: TRBV5-1
len: 15
abundance: NA
CDR3aa: CASSWTGTGAGELFF

v_gene: TRBV6-2/TRBV6-3
len: 16
abundance: NA
CDR3aa: CASSYAQGPNTGELFF

v_gene: TRBV19
len: 16
abundance: NA
CDR3aa: CASSASRDRTNTEAFF

v_gene: TRBV10-2
len: 17
abundance: NA
CDR3aa: CASSGGRLAGNTDTQYF

v_gene: TRBV16
len: 15
abundance: NA
CDR3aa: CASTPRASGSYEQYF

v_gene: TRBV28
len: 17
abundance: NA
CDR3aa: CASRGATGTRRTYEQFF

v_gene: TRBV21-1
len: 21
abundance: NA
CDR3aa: CASSKGPEDRGRRASYNEQFF

v_gene: TRBV11-2
len: 16
abundance: NA
CDR3aa: CASSPWVTGLRYGYTF

v_gene: TRBV6-5
len: 15
abundance: once
CDR3aa: CASSNRPEGADTQYF

v_gene: TRBV7-3
len: 17
abundance: NA
CDR3aa: CASSSVGSGSRTDTQYF

v_gene: TRBV27
len: 16
abundance: NA
CDR3aa: CASTKVGGQESYEQYF

v_gene: TRBV3-1/TRBV3-2
len: 12
abundance: NA
CDR3aa: CASSQANRGYTF

v_gene: TRBV6-5
len: 15
abundance: once
CDR3aa: CASSYSRQGGYGYTF